The entry that follows covers one TCR beta chain sequence. Participant ages covered roughly 18 to 89 years across 25 or so US areas. This record belongs to a study of blood T cell repertoires in COVID-19. In the source study's methods: Cell counts per sample came from amplifying reference gene primers. Method: immunoSEQ multiplex PCR; TCRdb's copy keeps in-frame clones and lacks some. That table furnishes V, J and clone size, whereas the DNA furnished D and trimming. The profile shows 250,000 to 300,000 clones, about four fifths of them singletons. V was cut by 5 bases and J by 0 bases, with 19 bases left in between. The V gene's germline CDR1 is MNHNY and CDR2 SVGAGI (reference sequence). This CDR3 is 17 amino acids long.

J is TRBJ1-2 and V is TRBV6-6; D call uncertain. The sequenced sample consisted of PBMCs or T cells enriched from blood (not recorded which). The receptor was derived from a man aged 35 to 55 who had been exposed to COVID-19. CDR3 nucleotides: TGTGCCAGCAGTCCCTCGTCGGAGGGTCGGGCTAACTATGGCTACACCTTC. The encoded protein is CASSPSSEGRANYGYTF.